This T cell receptor (beta chain) was found in a study of blood T cell repertoires in COVID-19. Study context: Sites across the United States, Italy and Spain contributed samples from acute and convalescent COVID-19.

J lost 5 bases, V lost 3 bases, and 6 bases had no gene match. The germline V gene encodes CDR1 KGHDR and CDR2 SFDVKD. This CDR3 comprises 16 residues. This clone was seen a handful of times. Per the authors' pipeline: Quantification of nucleated cells was approximated via reference gene primer amplification. The protocol was immunoSEQ multiplex PCR, while the TCRdb copy is restricted to in-frame clones and leaves out a portion. The V and J calls and clone size were taken over from that table, and D and trimming were inferred from the DNA. The sample includes 490,000 or so clones, roughly nine tenths of them seen just once. Everyone who took part was roughly 18 to 90 years old, and they came from roughly 25 US areas.

Sequencing was carried out using PBMCs or T cells enriched from blood (not recorded which). The chain has TRBV24-1 and TRBJ1-2; 12 nucleotides agree with TRBD1. This receptor was taken from a woman aged 55-69 years who had recovered from COVID-19. The CDR3 DNA reads as TGTGCCACCAGTGATGGGACAGGGGGCCCAGGATATGGCTACACCTTC. Residues: CATSDGTGGPGYGYTF.